The table lists the clone carrying this T cell receptor (beta chain) with a few counts. The antigen remains undetermined. The data are from a study of identical twins. General study findings and limits: Diverse VJ usage suggested most zero-insertion clonotypes were not invariant T cells. Researchers reported excess low generation probability among twin-shared out-of-frame alpha sequences. The more abundant beta clonotypes in cord blood had fewer insertions, and memory repertoires did not show this.

Each CDR3 protein is one row after TCRdb ran MiXCR on the 5' RACE reads. The sample holds about 340,000 distinct CDR3 sequences, over 9% seen once. From germline, CDR1 is KGHDR and CDR2 SFDVKD. This CDR3 comprises 15 residues. Trimming stripped 5 bases from V and 0 bases from J, with 10 bases between. This sample also appeared in a second study, on yellow fever vaccine responses in identical twins. This second report adds: Twins' vaccine T cell response reportedly gave the appearance of partial convergence and partial personalization.

This chain links TRBV24-1 with TRBJ2-1; D unresolved. Sequencing was done on a sample of CD8+ T cells sorted from blood. The sequence was obtained from a woman aged 18-35 years in good health. The CDR3 loop is CATSGSLSSYNEQFF. CDR3 DNA: TGTGCCACCAGTGGCAGCTTGAGCTCCTACAATGAGCAGTTCTTC.